This TCR beta chain is from a study of cytomegalovirus exposure and HLA in healthy donors. Study results and caveats: Later findings reportedly placed an Asian-associated ancestry cluster below the approximately 700-donor mean for N-insertions. A few V segments could not be told apart, such as TRBV6-2 and TRBV6-3, and were left out. From TCR beta sequences, most subjects' HLA-A and HLA-B alleles were reportedly predicted accurately. It was 150 to 200 TCR beta chains that were listed as cytomegalovirus-associated.

This CDR3 spans 15 amino acids. The germline V and J ends were trimmed by 0 bases and 0 bases, with 6 bases remaining between them. Germline CDR1 and CDR2: LNHNV and YYDKDF (reference sequence). The PCR used 60 Vbeta and 13 Jbeta primers. Sequencing used immunoSEQ multiplex PCR; TCRdb keeps in-frame clones, though not all of them. Of more than 90,000 clones in the sample, approximately 80% were seen once. This clone has a handful of counts. The antigen is not known. Input material: PBMCs. This TCR came from a female donor in good health and CMV-seronegative. The chain uses TRBV15 and TRBJ1-3; D not resolved. This chain's CDR3 is CATSRDGLSGNTIYF. CDR3 in DNA: TGTGCCACCAGCAGAGATGGCCTCTCTGGAAACACCATATATTTT. The full variable domain, with the rest looked up from reference TRBV15 and TRBJ1-3, is DAMVIQNPRYQVTQFGKPVTLSCSQTLNHNVMYWYQQKSSQAPKLLFHYYDKDFNNEADTPDNFQSRRPNTSFCFLDIRSPGLGDTAMYLCATSRDGLSGNTIYFGEGSWLTVV.